Listed here are 26 T cell receptor beta chains from one sample, sequenced in a study of glioma-infiltrating T cells. Amplification of TCR alpha and beta CDR3 regions from RNA used iRepertoire nested multiplex PCR. TCRdb reanalysed the multiplex PCR reads using MiXCR and keeps one entry per CDR3 protein. The table lists 400,000 or so distinct CDR3 sequences, 41% of them singletons. Sequencing was carried out using glioma tissue, nonneoplastic brain tissue, or PBMCs (not recorded which). Receptor source: a human donor with low-grade glioma or glioblastoma, undergoing nonglioma brain surgery, or in good health (not recorded which).

This clonotype was seen many times. The chain is built from TRBV28 and TRBJ1-2; 7 nucleotides align to TRBD1. V gave up 11 bases and J gave up 6 bases; unmatched junction bases: 12. There are 13 residues in the CDR3. Germline-derived CDR1 and CDR2 are MDHEN and SYDVKM. The DNA of the CDR3 is TGTGCCGCCGGGACCGGGACAGTCGATGGCTACACCTTC. Translation: CAAGTGTVDGYTF.

In its sample, this clonotype was seen once. Because the CDR3 is missing its conserved closing phenylalanine or tryptophan, this is likely a read error. The chain has TRBV4-2 and TRBJ1-1; no reliable D call. V was pared by 2 bases and J by 6 bases, with 10 bases between. Germline loops: CDR1 LGHNA, CDR2 YNFKEQ. This CDR3 contains 13 residues. The CDR3 coding sequence is TGTGCCAGCAGCCAACGTCAGGTATCTGAAGCTTTCTCT. This codes for CASSQRQVSEAFS.

The chain employs TRBV28 and TRBJ1-5; D call uncertain. The V and J ends lost 10 bases and 0 bases respectively, with 16 bases between them. Germline CDR1 MDHEN, CDR2 SYDVKM. The CDR3 runs 15 residues. The CDR3 DNA is TGTGCCAACAGCCTGACCGATTATAGCAATCAGCCCCAGCATTTT. Its translation: CANSLTDYSNQPQHF.

This clonotype was counted a few times. The chain has TRBV15 and TRBJ2-4, with 9 bases lining up with TRBD2. With 0 bases clipped from V and 5 bases from J, the junction kept 11 bases outside the gene matches. Germline-derived CDR1 and CDR2 are LNHNV and YYDKDF (reference sequence). The CDR3 covers 18 residues. CDR3 residues: CATSRDRSGRPRENIQYF. CDR3 bases: TGTGCCACCAGCAGAGATCGGAGCGGGAGGCCTAGAGAAAACATTCAGTACTTC.

Concerning this clonotype itself: This may be a read error: a much more frequent sequence differs by one nucleotide. This chain links TRBV28 with TRBJ2-4, with TRBD1 as a possible D gene (5 bases). CDR1 and CDR2 from the germline V gene are MDHEN and SYDVKM. The CDR3 sequence is 13 residues long. The V gene lost 7 bases and the J gene lost 9 bases, with 16 bases spanning the gap. The CDR3 region has the DNA TGTGCCAGCAACGATGTCAGGGCGAGCATTCAGTACTTC. It encodes CASNDVRASIQYF. Combining the CDR3 with reference TRBV28 and TRBJ2-4 gives the whole variable domain DVKVTQSSRYLVKRTGEKVFLECVQDMDHENMFWYRQDPGLGLRLIYFSYDVKMKEKGDIPEGYSVSREKKERFSLILESASTNQTSMYLCASNDVRASIQYFGAGTRLSVL.

The sample holds one count of this clonotype. This chain joins TRBV7-2 and TRBJ2-5; no reliable D call. This CDR3 is built from 13 residues. V gave up 5 bases and J gave up 0 bases, with 7 bases separating them. Per germline, CDR1 SGHTA and CDR2 FQGNSA. The CDR3 region is CASSPRNQETQYF. The CDR3 DNA sequence: TGTGCCAGCAGCCCGAGGAACCAAGAGACCCAGTACTTC.

Comments on this clonotype: No conserved phenylalanine or tryptophan is present at the end of the CDR3, so a read error is the likely explanation. V gene TRBV28 combines with J gene TRBJ2-7; no firm D call. The CDR3 runs 13 residues. Germline assignment: CDR1 MDHEN and CDR2 SYDVKM. Trimming stripped 8 bases from V and 4 bases from J, with 15 bases between. The CDR3 protein is CASENSLGYEQYL. The CDR3 nucleotides read TGTGCCAGCGAAAACTCTCTAGGATACGAGCAGTACCTC.

This clonotype was counted at least ten times. The rearrangement links TRBV6-5 to TRBJ2-7; unclear D gene. V gave up 2 bases and J gave up 1 base, with 12 bases separating them. Germline loops: CDR1 MNHEY, CDR2 SVGAGI. This CDR3 has 15 residues. The CDR3 sequence: CASSYVALGSYEQYF. The DNA for the CDR3 is TGTGCCAGCAGTTACGTGGCCTTGGGGTCCTACGAGCAGTACTTC.

The rearrangement links TRBV4-1 to TRBJ2-1; D gene ambiguous. Looked up from germline, CDR1 is MGHRA and CDR2 is YSYEKL. The CDR3 runs 15 residues. V was clipped by 1 base and J by 8 bases, with 15 bases between them. The CDR3 DNA reads as TGCGCCAGCAGCCAAGTCAAACTCCCGTCCTATGAGCAGTTCTTC. Translated, it gives CASSQVKLPSYEQFF.

This clonotype was found a few times. This rearrangement joins TRBV7-9 to TRBJ2-3; 9 bases map to TRBD2. The germline V gene has CDR1 SEHNR and CDR2 FQNEAQ (reference sequence). The V segment lost 1 base and the J segment 0 bases; nucleotides outside the gene matches: 8. The CDR3 length is 18 residues. The CDR3 protein is CASSLEAGGPDSTDTQYF. DNA for the CDR3: TGTGCCAGCAGCTTAGAGGCGGGGGGGCCCGACAGCACAGATACGCAGTATTTT.

This clonotype appeared many times. The chain is built from TRBV27 and TRBJ1-2, with TRBD1 as a possible D gene (6 bases). Trimming pared 0 bases from V and 4 bases from J, leaving 9 bases between. The CDR3 is made up of 14 amino acids. Germline V gives CDR1 MNHEY, CDR2 SMNVEV (reference sequence). CDR3 protein: CASSLSGGVYGYTF. CDR3 in DNA: TGTGCCAGCAGTTTATCGGGGGGCGTCTATGGCTACACCTTC.

This clonotype was seen at least ten times. This chain connects TRBV6-1 to TRBJ2-7, with a weak D call TRBD2 (6 bases). The CDR3 sequence is 15 residues long. Trimming left V 5 bases short and J 6 bases short, with 20 bases between. The germline CDR1 and CDR2 sequences are MNHNS and SASEGT. CDR3 nucleotide sequence: TGTGCCAGCAGTTCTCACGGGACTCCAGGGTCCGAGCAGTACTTC. Amino acids: CASSSHGTPGSEQYF.

V gene TRBV20-1 combines with J gene TRBJ2-1, with a possible D match to TRBD2 (6 bases). This CDR3 is built from 14 residues. Germline V gives CDR1 DFQATT, CDR2 SNEGSKA (reference sequence). V lost 5 bases and J lost 0, with 11 bases in between. The chain's CDR3 is CSAPRTISYNEQFF. The CDR3, as DNA: TGCAGTGCTCCCCGGACTATCTCCTACAATGAGCAGTTCTTC.

Notes on this clonotype: Given a much more abundant clone one base away, this may be a read error. The DNA of the CDR3 is TGTGCCACGCTTGAGAACACCGGGGAGCTGTTTTTT. Protein sequence: CATLENTGELFF. The chain carries TRBV28 and TRBJ2-2; D remains ambiguous. CDR3 length equals 12 residues. V lost 10 bases and J 1 base, leaving 7 bases between the germline ends. Germline V gene lookup returns CDR1 MDHEN and CDR2 SYDVKM. Based on the CDR3 plus reference TRBV28 and TRBJ2-2, the full variable domain is DVKVTQSSRYLVKRTGEKVFLECVQDMDHENMFWYRQDPGLGLRLIYFSYDVKMKEKGDIPEGYSVSREKKERFSLILESASTNQTSMYLCATLENTGELFFGEGSRLTVL.

This clonotype was seen ten or more times. The V and J genes are TRBV4-1 and TRBJ2-5; D is perhaps TRBD1 (5 bases). From germline, CDR1 is MGHRA and CDR2 YSYEKL. The length of the CDR3 is 15 residues. V dropped 3 bases and J dropped 7 bases, with 18 bases sitting between them. This CDR3 reads CASSQFQGAQWTQYF. CDR3 DNA: TGCGCCAGCAGCCAGTTTCAAGGGGCCCAGTGGACCCAGTACTTC.

The chain is built from TRBV2 and TRBJ2-1, with D possibly TRBD2 on 5 matching bases. Germline V gene sequence: CDR1 SNHLY, CDR2 FYNNEI. The V end was cut by 5 bases, the J end by 6 bases, with 17 bases between. The CDR3 runs 15 residues. The CDR3 here is CASSSLEGVANEQFF. CDR3 DNA sequence: TGTGCCAGCAGTTCCTTAGAGGGAGTTGCCAATGAGCAGTTCTTC.

This rearrangement joins TRBV19 to TRBJ1-5, with no clear D. Looked up from germline, CDR1 is LNHDA and CDR2 is SQIVND (reference sequence). V gave up 3 bases and J gave up 8 bases, with 14 bases separating them. This CDR3 is 14 amino acids long. This chain's CDR3 is CASSMRSTAEPQHF. Here the CDR3 DNA reads TGTGCCAGTAGTATGAGGAGTACCGCGGAGCCCCAGCATTTT.

This clonotype turned up a few times. The V call is TRBV5-4, the J call TRBJ2-3, with 11 bases that match TRBD2. The CDR3 contains 16 residues. Looked up from germline, CDR1 is SGHNT and CDR2 is YYREEE (reference sequence). The V gene end was trimmed by 3 bases and the J gene end by 8 bases; junction bases not matched to a gene: 11. The CDR3 DNA is TGTGCCAGCAGCTGGGCCGGGACTAGCGGTTCGGGTACGCAGTATTTT. Its protein product is CASSWAGTSGSGTQYF.

This clonotype was observed a handful of times. The chain recombines TRBV7-9 with TRBJ2-7; 9 bases are a match to TRBD2. Per the germline V gene, CDR1 is SEHNR and CDR2 is FQNEAQ (reference sequence). CDR3 size: 14 residues. Unmatched junction bases numbered 4, after V lost 5 bases and J lost 2 bases. The CDR3 DNA reads as TGTGCCAGCAGCCTGACTAGCGGACCCTACGAGCAGTACTTC. Its translation is CASSLTSGPYEQYF.

This clonotype was counted a few times. The chain has TRBV7-9 and TRBJ2-7; TRBD2 matches 8 bases. CDR3 length: 12 residues. Germline V lookup: CDR1 SEHNR, CDR2 FQNEAQ (reference sequence). V lost 5 bases and J lost 5; bases outside the gene matches: 2. The CDR3 spells CASSPGGNEQYF. CDR3 sequence (DNA): TGTGCCAGCAGCCCGGGGGGGAACGAGCAGTACTTC.

This clonotype was seen many times. The chain uses TRBV20-1 and TRBJ1-5; a weak D match, TRBD1 (6 bases). V was clipped by 6 bases and J by 7 bases, with 13 bases between them. The CDR3 length is 12 residues. Germline-derived CDR1 and CDR2 are DFQATT and SNEGSKA (reference sequence). The CDR3 sequence: CSAEQGSQPQHF. DNA of the CDR3: TGCAGTGCCGAACAGGGATCGCAGCCCCAGCATTTT.

The chain employs TRBV2 and TRBJ1-1, with 9 bases identical to TRBD1. Germline V gives CDR1 SNHLY, CDR2 FYNNEI. J gave up 0 bases and V 9 bases, and 11 bases lay outside the gene matches. CDR3 length equals 16 residues. In DNA, the CDR3 is TGTGCCAGTAAGGGGGGACAGGGAAACATGAACACTGAAGCTTTCTTT. It is translated as CASKGGQGNMNTEAFF.

This clonotype was recorded a few times. The chain recombines TRBV27 with TRBJ1-4; tentative D call: TRBD1 (5 bases). Trimming took off 6 bases at V and 8 bases at J, with 19 bases between the two ends. CDR3 size: 15 residues. CDR1 is MNHEY, CDR2 SMNVEV, per germline (reference sequence). CDR3 sequence reads: CASRVIVGALEKLFF. The CDR3 DNA is TGTGCCAGCAGAGTGATAGTTGGGGCGCTGGAAAAACTGTTTTTT.

Only a few counts were recorded for this clonotype. V gene TRBV11-3 combines with J gene TRBJ2-3; weak D call: TRBD1 (6 bases). This CDR3 region has 16 residues. CDR1 and CDR2 (germline): SGHNT, YENEEA. The V and J ends lost 6 bases and 0 bases respectively, with 16 bases between them. CDR3 sequence (DNA): TGTGCCAGCAGTTCAGGGGCTAGCATAAGCACAGATACGCAGTATTTT. This encodes CASSSGASISTDTQYF.

This chain links TRBV5-1 with TRBJ2-7, with D perhaps matching TRBD1 (6 bases). V lost 4 bases and J 0 bases, leaving 17 bases between the germline ends. This CDR3 region has 16 residues. The germline V gene has CDR1 SGHRS and CDR2 YFSETQ. The CDR3 coding sequence is TGCGCCAGCAGCCCTTTTATCACAGGGAGCTCCTACGAGCAGTACTTC. Its translation: CASSPFITGSSYEQYF.

The V and J genes are TRBV19 and TRBJ2-2; no definite D call. Germline CDR1 LNHDA, CDR2 SQIVND (reference sequence). This CDR3 is 14 amino acids long. V was trimmed by 9 bases and J by 1 base, leaving 12 bases between them. In DNA, the CDR3 is TGTGCCAGCGGGCCGACCAAGAACACCGGGGAGCTGTTTTTT. It translates to CASGPTKNTGELFF. Looking up the rest from reference TRBV19 and TRBJ2-2 gives the full variable domain: DGGITQSPKYLFRKEGQNVTLSCEQNLNHDAMYWYRQDPGQGLRLIYYSQIVNDFQKGDIAEGYSVSREKKESFPLTVTSAQKNPTAFYLCASGPTKNTGELFFGEGSRLTVL.